The 20 T cell receptor beta chains below all came from one sample that was sequenced in a study of blood T cell repertoires in COVID-19. This table comes from immunoSEQ multiplex PCR, and its TCRdb copy is limited to in-frame clones, with some not included. Of hundreds of thousands of clones listed, about 85% were seen once; the top ten hold 3%. The sample comprised peripheral blood. These receptors originate from a man between 18 and 35 years old with active or convalescent COVID-19.

The gene calls are TRBV7-8 and TRBJ2-3, with D possibly being TRBD1 (5 bases). The germline CDR1 and CDR2 sequences are SGHVS and FQNEAQ. V was pared by 3 bases and J by 2 bases, with 12 bases between. The CDR3 has 15 residues. CDR3: CASSFYRRTTDTQYF. The CDR3, as DNA: TGTGCCAGCAGCTTTTACAGGCGGACCACAGATACGCAGTATTTT.

The chain employs TRBV6-5 and TRBJ2-1, with 10 bases matching TRBD2. The CDR3 is 13 amino acids. In germline, CDR1 is MNHEY, CDR2 SVGAGI. V was pared by 8 bases and J by 9 bases, with 7 bases of the junction left unmatched. CDR3 in DNA: TGTGCCAGCTATAATCTAGCGGGAGCTGAGCAGTTCTTC. Translation gives CASYNLAGAEQFF.

The CDR3 DNA reads TGTGCCAGTAGTATACGGGGCTTCTACAGGGGAAGCGAGAATGAAAAACTGTTTTTT. Translated: CASSIRGFYRGSENEKLFF. V and J are TRBV19 and TRBJ1-4; 7 bases match TRBD1. After removal of 2 bases from V and 5 bases from J, the junction contained 17 bases not matched to a gene. Germline V lookup: CDR1 LNHDA, CDR2 SQIVND (reference sequence). The CDR3 runs 19 residues.

In its sample, this clone was seen once. The V and J genes are TRBV27 and TRBJ1-1; D not certain. V lost 7 bases and J lost 8, with 14 bases in between. CDR1 is MNHEY and CDR2 is SMNVEV in the germline V gene (reference sequence). There are 12 residues in the CDR3. The CDR3 region has the DNA TGTGCCAGCAAGACGGGTGGGAGAGAAGCTTTCTTT. Protein: CASKTGGREAFF.

This clone was seen once. This chain joins TRBV30 and TRBJ2-2; maybe TRBD1 (6 bases). The CDR3 is made up of 17 amino acids. Germline CDR1 is GTSNPN and CDR2 is SVGIG (reference sequence). Trimming shortened V by 2 bases and J by 5 bases, and 21 bases separated the two germline ends. The CDR3 protein is CAWSSIRTAFGTGELFF. Here the CDR3 DNA reads TGTGCCTGGAGTTCGATCAGGACAGCCTTCGGGACCGGGGAGCTGTTTTTT.

The V and J genes are TRBV6-1 and TRBJ1-2, with 7 nucleotides matching TRBD1. Germline CDR1 and CDR2: MNHNS and SASEGT. V shed 5 bases and J 4 bases; nucleotides not matched to a gene: 10. This CDR3 has 15 amino acids. The CDR3 sequence is CASSSPVAGGYGYTF. As DNA, the CDR3 is TGTGCCAGCAGTTCACCTGTGGCAGGGGGCTATGGCTACACCTTC.

This sequence joins TRBV27 and TRBJ1-3; TRBD1 might be the D (6 bases). V lost 5 bases and J 2 bases, leaving 10 bases between the germline ends. The germline V gene has CDR1 MNHEY and CDR2 SMNVEV (reference sequence). The CDR3 is 14 amino acids. The CDR3 region is CASSHHRAGNTIYF. As DNA, the CDR3 is TGTGCCAGCAGTCACCACAGGGCTGGAAACACCATATATTTT.

In DNA, the CDR3 is TGTGCCAGCAGCGCAGGGCCTGGCTACACCTTC. Its protein product is CASSAGPGYTF. This chain uses TRBV9 with TRBJ1-2; tentatively, D is TRBD1 (5 bases). CDR1 and CDR2 from the germline V gene are SGDLS and YYNGEE. The CDR3 has 11 amino acids. Trimming stripped 3 bases from V and 7 bases from J, with 7 bases between. The whole variable domain, filled in from reference TRBV9 and TRBJ1-2, reads DSGVTQTPKHLITATGQRVTLRCSPRSGDLSVYWYQQSLDQGLQFLIQYYNGEERAKGNILERFSAQQFPDLHSELNLSSLELGDSALYFCASSAGPGYTFGSGTRLTVV.

Worth noting for this clone: Other nucleotide sequences in the sample specify the same CDR3. The chain couples TRBV6-5 to TRBJ1-4, with D unclear. There are 14 residues in the CDR3. Trimming left V 2 bases short and J 3 bases short, with 7 bases between. Germline V CDR1 and CDR2: MNHEY, SVGAGI. CDR3 loop: CASSYGRANEKLFF. The CDR3 nucleotides read TGTGCCAGCAGTTACGGGAGGGCTAATGAAAAACTGTTTTTT.

A single count supports this clone. The chain recombines TRBV4-3 with TRBJ2-3; 7 positions agree with TRBD1. The germline gives CDR1 LGHNA, CDR2 YSLEER. The CDR3 covers 15 residues. J was trimmed by 3 bases and V by 4 bases; bases with no gene match: 7. The CDR3 loop reads CASSRTSTGTDTQYF. In DNA, the CDR3 is TGCGCCAGCAGCCGAACGTCGACAGGGACAGATACGCAGTATTTT.

V usage is TRBV5-4 and J usage is TRBJ1-6; 9 bases agree with TRBD1. The trim removed 0 bases at V and 8 bases at J, leaving 0 bases unmatched. CDR3 length: 14 residues. Germline loops: CDR1 SGHNT, CDR2 YYREEE (reference sequence). The CDR3 sequence is CASSLGTGDSPLHF. The CDR3 DNA reads TGTGCCAGCAGCTTGGGGACAGGGGATTCACCCCTCCACTTT. The whole variable domain, remainder taken from reference TRBV5-4 and TRBJ1-6, is ETGVTQSPTHLIKTRGQQVTLRCSSQSGHNTVSWYQQALGQGPQFIFQYYREEENGRGNFPPRFSGLQFPNYSSELNVNALELDDSALYLCASSLGTGDSPLHFGNGTRLTVT.

The rearrangement links TRBV19 to TRBJ1-1, with TRBD1 matching over 9 bases. Losses at the gene ends were 9 bases for V and 5 bases for J; bases not matched to a gene: 16. The CDR3 totals 16 residues. Germline lookup yields CDR1 LNHDA and CDR2 SQIVND (reference sequence). The CDR3 DNA follows: TGTGCCAGCCGAAGGCTGACAGGGGGAAGTAAGACTGAAGCTTTCTTT. Translated: CASRRLTGGSKTEAFF.

This clone occurred once. This CDR3 is CASSTASFTDTQYF. Here the CDR3 DNA reads TGTGCCAGCAGTACCGCTAGCTTCACAGATACGCAGTATTTT. The chain joins TRBV28 to TRBJ2-3; TRBD2 is a possible D gene (5 bases). The germline V gene has CDR1 MDHEN and CDR2 SYDVKM. Trimming shortened V by 5 bases and J by 2 bases, and 11 bases separated the two germline ends. The CDR3 has 14 residues.

The chain is built from TRBV30 and TRBJ1-6; a possible D gene is TRBD1 (6 bases). Trimming stripped 5 bases from V and 0 bases from J, with 14 bases between. CDR3 length: 16 residues. Germline CDR1 is GTSNPN and CDR2 is SVGIG (reference sequence). The CDR3 protein is CAWALDSPSYNSPLHF. CDR3 bases: TGTGCCTGGGCCCTGGACAGTCCCTCCTATAATTCACCCCTCCACTTT.

The chain has TRBV18 and TRBJ1-2; D might be TRBD1 (5 bases). Germline assignment: CDR1 KGHSH and CDR2 LQKENI. This CDR3 has 14 amino acids. V lost 3 bases, J lost 3 bases, and 11 bases lay in between. Here the CDR3 reads CASSPGTFDYGYTF. CDR3 sequence (DNA): TGTGCCAGCTCACCTGGGACTTTCGACTATGGCTACACCTTC. The variable domain in full, completed from reference TRBV18 and TRBJ1-2, reads NAGVMQNPRHLVRRRGQEARLRCSPMKGHSHVYWYRQLPEEGLKFMVYLQKENIIDESGMPKERFSAEFPKEGPSILRIQQVVRGDSAAYFCASSPGTFDYGYTFGSGTRLTVV.

This chain joins TRBV11-3 and TRBJ2-1; the D is unclear. The ends were cut back, 5 bases at V and 1 base at J, with 12 bases in the middle. This CDR3 spans 15 amino acids. Germline V gene data show CDR1 as SGHNT and CDR2 as YENEEA. This CDR3 reads CASSPQPSSYNEQFF. For the CDR3, the DNA is TGTGCCAGCAGCCCACAGCCTTCGTCCTACAATGAGCAGTTCTTC.

The chain recombines TRBV6-1 with TRBJ1-1, with 7 bases that match TRBD1. Germline V lookup: CDR1 MNHNS, CDR2 SASEGT. The length of the CDR3 is 14 residues. V lost 0 bases and J lost 5; bases outside the gene matches: 3. CDR3 region: CASSEAGQATEAFF. DNA for the CDR3: TGTGCCAGCAGTGAAGCAGGACAGGCAACTGAAGCTTTCTTT.

The genes are TRBV30 and TRBJ1-2, with no clear D. This CDR3 has 13 amino acids. Germline-derived CDR1 and CDR2 are GTSNPN and SVGIG (reference sequence). V was cut by 0 bases and J by 8 bases, with 13 bases left in between. Here the CDR3 reads CAWSVQVTGGYTF. The CDR3 region has the DNA TGTGCCTGGAGTGTACAAGTTACGGGGGGCTACACCTTC.

The chain is built from TRBV5-8 and TRBJ2-5; no firm D call. Trimming pared 4 bases from V and 0 bases from J, leaving 13 bases between. Germline loops: CDR1 SGHTS, CDR2 YDEGEE. The CDR3 has 15 amino acids. The DNA of the CDR3 is TGTGCCAGCAGCCGTCGTAGAGGCAACCAAGAGACCCAGTACTTC. Translated, it gives CASSRRRGNQETQYF.

This sequence joins TRBV6-2 or TRBV6-3 and TRBJ2-2, with TRBD1 matching over 7 bases. Germline V lookup: CDR1 MNHEY, CDR2 SVGEGT. The CDR3 loop spans 16 amino acids. Trimming removed 2 bases from V and 2 bases from J; junction bases left unmatched: 5. CDR3 in amino acids: CASSYERGRNTGELFF. The DNA for the CDR3 is TGTGCCAGCAGTTACGAGAGGGGGCGTAACACCGGGGAGCTGTTTTTT.